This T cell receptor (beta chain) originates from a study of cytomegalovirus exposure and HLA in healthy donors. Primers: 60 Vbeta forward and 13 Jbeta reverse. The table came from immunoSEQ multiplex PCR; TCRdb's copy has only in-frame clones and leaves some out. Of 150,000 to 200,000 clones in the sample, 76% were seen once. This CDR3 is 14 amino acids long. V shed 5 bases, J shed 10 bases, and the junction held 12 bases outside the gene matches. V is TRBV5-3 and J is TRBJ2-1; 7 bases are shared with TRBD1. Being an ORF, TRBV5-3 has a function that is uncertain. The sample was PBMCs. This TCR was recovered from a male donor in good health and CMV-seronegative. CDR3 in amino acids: CARRCHRGPNEQFF. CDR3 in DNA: TGTGCCAGAAGGTGCCACAGGGGCCCTAACGAGCAGTTCTTC.